This TCR beta chain was captured by sequencing in a study of shared clonotypes between healthy human individuals. Once extracted for a subset, genomic DNA was divided evenly among several immunoSEQ plates. Sequencing used immunoSEQ multiplex PCR; TCRdb keeps in-frame clones, though not all of them. Of 2,100,000 or so clones listed, around 95% are singletons. This clone was seen only a few times. Additional DNA sequences in this sample encode the identical CDR3. Between the trimmed V and J ends, which lost 0 bases and 1 base, there was a span of 1 base. CDR1 is SGHNT, CDR2 YYREEE, per germline (reference sequence). This CDR3 spans 12 amino acids.

This receptor was taken from a man aged 18 to 29 in good health. The V call is TRBV5-4, the J call TRBJ2-5; the D is unclear. Sequenced input: naive CD4+ T cells sorted from blood. This sample's subset: CD45RA+ positively selected. This CDR3 reads CASSLAQETQYF. CDR3 nucleotides: TGTGCCAGCAGCTTGGCCCAAGAGACCCAGTACTTC.